One T cell receptor (beta chain) is described in this entry. Its target is not known. This sample was taken from a study of identical twins. Regarding the study as a whole: The conclusions drew on cross-sectional statistical analysis instead of tracking the same donors.

Template switching added a universal primer site, and cDNA bore unique molecular identifiers. TCRdb passed the 5' RACE reads through MiXCR, listing each CDR3 protein once. The sample carries over 200,000 distinct CDR3 sequences, roughly a tenth recorded once. The sequence came from a man in his fifties or sixties in good health. The sample taken for sequencing was memory T cells sorted from blood.

The CDR3: CASTLGTVGTVRNQPQHF. The CDR3 coding sequence is TGTGCCAGCACCCTGGGGACTGTGGGGACGGTTCGCAATCAGCCCCAGCATTTT. The V gene is TRBV28, the J gene TRBJ1-5; D may be TRBD1 (5 bases). CDR3 length equals 18 residues. Deletions cut 7 bases from V and 2 bases from J, with 24 bases between. The germline V gene encodes CDR1 MDHEN and CDR2 SYDVKM.